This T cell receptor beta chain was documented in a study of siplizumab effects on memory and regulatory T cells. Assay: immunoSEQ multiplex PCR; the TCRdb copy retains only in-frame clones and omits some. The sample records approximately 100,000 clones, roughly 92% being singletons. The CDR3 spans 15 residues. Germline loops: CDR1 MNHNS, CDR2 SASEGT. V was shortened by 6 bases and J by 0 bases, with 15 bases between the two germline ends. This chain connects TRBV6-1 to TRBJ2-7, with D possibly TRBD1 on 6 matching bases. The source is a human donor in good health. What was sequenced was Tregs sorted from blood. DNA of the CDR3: TGTGCCAGCAGAGACCGGACAGCAAGCTCCTACGAGCAGTACTTC. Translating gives CASRDRTASSYEQYF.